Reported below is one T cell receptor beta chain. Its antigen is not identified. The data derive from a study of vaccination effects on CD4 cells after COVID-19. ViraFEST assay sequencing came after antigen-specific CD4+ T cells were expanded with viral peptide pools. Isolating CD4+ T cells followed about 11 days of culture. The infection with SARS-CoV-2 (confirmed by PCR) occurred in this person between March and December 2020. In germline, CDR1 is SEHNR, CDR2 FQNEAQ (reference sequence). CDR3 size: 11 residues. The V gene end was trimmed by 3 bases and the J gene end by 11 bases; junction bases not matched to a gene: 2. Sequenced by immunoSEQ multiplex PCR; TCRdb stores in-frame clones only, minus some. The sample shows tens of thousands of clones, around 75% of them seen only once.

The receptor comes from a human donor who had a prior SARS-CoV-2 infection. The chain recombines TRBV7-9 with TRBJ2-3; 7 bases are shared with TRBD2. Sample: CD4+ T cells from PBMCs cultured with a peptide pool, taken before COVID-19 vaccination. The CDR3 DNA sequence: TGTGCCAGCAGCTTGCGCGGGGGGCAGTATTTT. The encoded protein is CASSLRGGQYF.